This is a list of T cell receptor beta chains from one sample in a study of glioma-infiltrating T cells. TCRdb recomputed calls from the multiplex PCR reads with MiXCR, one row per CDR3 protein. This table holds more than 110,000 distinct CDR3 sequences, about 39% found once. Sequenced input: glioma tissue, nonneoplastic brain tissue, or PBMCs (not recorded which). These receptors were collected from a human donor with low-grade glioma or glioblastoma, undergoing nonglioma brain surgery, or in good health (not recorded which). The conserved cysteine and the conserved F or W are not part of the CDR3 here.

TRBV7-9	ASSKSLNTEAF
TRBV7-6	ASSNGRKTEQY
TRBV20-1	SARSNYGNEQF
TRBV4-1	ASSQEQGAHTDTQY
TRBV4-3	ASSQEWRSYEQY
TRBV20-1	SDEEGNLGDTQY
TRBV6-1	ASRKTSGALEKQF
TRBV4-1	ASSHFSGVNTEAF
TRBV2	ASRSAGGNNQPQH
TRBV6-1	ASSGTGVVEQF
TRBV28	AGTYTSGTSGTDTQY
TRBV29-1	SVVANYGYT
TRBV20-1	SATKSPLNTEAF
TRBV6-1	ASRGNTEAF
TRBV20-1	SATNPTSGQGGETQY
TRBV7-2	ASSLSRASSSYEQY
TRBV4-1	ASSQGLAGGHEQF
TRBV19	ASMRTALNNEQF
TRBV10-3	AIRLAGRYNEQF
TRBV6-1	ASSSRSSGNTIY
TRBV20-1	SARDFQGAGDTQY
TRBV3-1	ASSLSRWETQY
TRBV28	ASSSTTSGIKETQY
TRBV4-3	ASSQTYTSGTDTQY
TRBV11-1	ASSLYWVGELF